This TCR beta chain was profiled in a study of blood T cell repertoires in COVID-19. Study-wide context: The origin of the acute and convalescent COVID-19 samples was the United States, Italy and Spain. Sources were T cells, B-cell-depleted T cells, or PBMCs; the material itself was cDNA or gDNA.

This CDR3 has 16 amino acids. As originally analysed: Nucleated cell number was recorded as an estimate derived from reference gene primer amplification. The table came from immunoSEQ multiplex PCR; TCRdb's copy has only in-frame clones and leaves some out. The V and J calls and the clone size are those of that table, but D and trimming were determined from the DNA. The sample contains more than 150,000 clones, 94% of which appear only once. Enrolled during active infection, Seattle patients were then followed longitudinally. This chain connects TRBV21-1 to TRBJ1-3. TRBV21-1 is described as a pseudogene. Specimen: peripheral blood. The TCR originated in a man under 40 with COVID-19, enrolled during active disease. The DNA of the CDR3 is TGTGCCAGCAGCAAAGAAATCGGGGGGTCTGGAAACACCATATATTTT. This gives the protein CASSKEIGGSGNTIYF.